Listed below are T cell receptor beta chains from one sample, sequenced in a study of cytomegalovirus exposure and HLA in healthy donors. Using immunoSEQ multiplex PCR, the repertoire was profiled, and TCRdb retains in-frame clones only, with some absent. The listing records 150,000 to 200,000 clones. The material sequenced was PBMCs. The receptors were sampled from a young woman in good health and CMV-seropositive. Both conserved end residues are part of each CDR3. D genes are given only for firm matches.

DNA: TGTGCCAGCAGTGGACAGGGGTCCAATCAGCCCCAGCATTTT
CDR3: CASSGQGSNQPQHF
D: TRBD1
J: TRBJ1-5
V: TRBV6-6

DNA: TGTGCCAGCAGCCAGAATCGGCGGAGCTCCTACAATGAGCAGTTCTTC
CDR3: CASSQNRRSSYNEQFF
D: NA
J: TRBJ2-1
V: TRBV4-2

DNA: TGTGCCAGCAGTCAAGCGGGGGGGCCCCCAGATACGCAGTATTTT
CDR3: CASSQAGGPPDTQYF
D: TRBD2
J: TRBJ2-3
V: TRBV9

DNA: TGTGCCAGCAGTGAATTCGGAGGGACCGCCGGGGAGCTGTTTTTT
CDR3: CASSEFGGTAGELFF
D: NA
J: TRBJ2-2
V: TRBV6-1

DNA: TGTGCCAGTAGTCCAGACAGGGGGCTTGGTGGCTACACCTTC
CDR3: CASSPDRGLGGYTF
D: TRBD1
J: TRBJ1-2
V: TRBV19

DNA: TGTGCCAGCAGCTTAGACCGACAGGGGCTTGTGGACACCTTC
CDR3: CASSLDRQGLVDTF
D: TRBD1
J: TRBJ1-2
V: TRBV11-3

DNA: TGTGCCTGGAGAACAGACGGAAACACCATATATTTT
CDR3: CAWRTDGNTIYF
D: NA
J: TRBJ1-3
V: TRBV30

DNA: TGTGCCTGGGGGACTCTCACCCGCTATGGCTACACCTTC
CDR3: CAWGTLTRYGYTF
D: NA
J: TRBJ1-2
V: TRBV30

DNA: TGTGCCAGCAGGGTGCCGGGTGGTCGGGAGCAGTACTTC
CDR3: CASRVPGGREQYF
D: NA
J: TRBJ2-7
V: TRBV13

DNA: TGCAGCGTTGAATGGGGACAGGGGAAAGCTTTCTTT
CDR3: CSVEWGQGKAFF
D: TRBD1
J: TRBJ1-1
V: TRBV29-1

DNA: TGCGCCAGCAGCCAACCAGGGAACGCTAACTATGGCTACACCTTC
CDR3: CASSQPGNANYGYTF
D: NA
J: TRBJ1-2
V: TRBV4-1

DNA: TGTGCCAGCAGCCAAGACCACAGTAATTCACCCCTCCACTTT
CDR3: CASSQDHSNSPLHF
D: NA
J: TRBJ1-6
V: TRBV14